This is a list of T cell receptor beta chains from one sample in a study of T-cell reconstitution after alpha-beta-depleted transplantation in children. TCRdb analysed the PCR reads with MiXCR anew, one entry per CDR3 protein. The sample consists of over 450,000 distinct CDR3 sequences, more than 9% of them appearing once. The sample here was PBMCs, taken before TCRalphabeta/CD19-depleted stem cell transplant. These receptors all come from a child aged 2 to 10 with inherited bone marrow failure, due to receive a stem cell transplant. The CDR3 runs from the conserved cysteine through the conserved F or W. D genes are given only for firm matches. Size tells how often a clone was seen (once, few, many) or the class of an expanded clone, and some rows leave it out.

v_call	j_call	d_call	clone_size	cdr3_aa	cdr3_nt
TRBV5-1	TRBJ2-5	-	many	CASGGQEGETQYF	TGCGCCAGCGGCGGACAGGAGGGAGAGACCCAGTACTTC
TRBV5-1	TRBJ2-2	TRBD1	few	CASSFSGRGLKNTGELFF	TGCGCCAGCAGCTTTTCAGGCAGGGGGCTTAAGAACACCGGGGAGCTGTTTTTT
TRBV4-3	TRBJ2-3	-	-	CASSQGPRPDTQYF	TGCGCCAGCAGCCAAGGCCCGCGCCCAGATACGCAGTATTTT
TRBV11-2	TRBJ2-1	TRBD2	-	CASITLGGGKVNEQFF	TGTGCCAGCATCACCCTGGGGGGGGGGAAAGTTAATGAGCAGTTCTTC
TRBV9	TRBJ2-2	-	-	CASSGGGSGTGELFF	TGTGCCAGCAGCGGAGGAGGTAGCGGAACCGGGGAGCTGTTTTTT
TRBV12-3/TRBV12-4	TRBJ2-1	-	few	CASSPLAGHEQFF	TGTGCCAGCAGTCCACTAGCCGGCCATGAGCAGTTCTTC
TRBV28	TRBJ2-5	-	many	CASRPGAYQETQYF	TGTGCCAGCAGACCAGGGGCGTACCAAGAGACCCAGTACTTC
TRBV10-3	TRBJ2-3	TRBD1	many	CAVTGATDTQYF	TGTGCCGTCACAGGGGCCACAGATACGCAGTATTTT
TRBV4-2	TRBJ2-1	-	many	CASSQTGAYNEQFF	TGTGCCAGCAGCCAAACGGGGGCCTACAATGAGCAGTTCTTC
TRBV7-2	TRBJ2-7	-	-	CASSLGVVGWNYEQYF	TGTGCCAGCAGCTTAGGAGTAGTAGGATGGAACTACGAGCAGTACTTC
TRBV15	TRBJ2-1	-	many	CATSRGREVEQFF	TGTGCCACCAGCAGAGGTCGAGAGGTGGAGCAGTTCTTC
TRBV5-5	TRBJ2-3	-	many	CANSPGPQMDTQYF	TGTGCCAACTCACCGGGACCCCAGATGGATACGCAGTATTTT
TRBV12-3/TRBV12-4	TRBJ2-7	TRBD2	few	CASRERGGPYEQYF	TGTGCCAGCAGGGAGCGGGGGGGCCCCTACGAGCAGTACTTC
TRBV20-1	TRBJ2-2	TRBD1	few	CSARDQGTGNTGELFF	TGCAGTGCTAGAGATCAGGGGACAGGGAACACCGGGGAGCTGTTTTTT
TRBV4-3	TRBJ2-5	-	few	CASSPRLGREETQYF	TGCGCCAGCAGCCCTAGACTTGGCAGAGAAGAGACCCAGTACTTC
TRBV10-3	TRBJ2-1	-	many	CAISAYREGGGDEQFF	TGTGCCATCAGCGCCTACAGGGAAGGTGGAGGAGATGAGCAGTTCTTC
TRBV5-1	TRBJ2-1	-	many	CASSHGQYNEQFF	TGCGCCAGCAGCCATGGACAGTACAATGAGCAGTTCTTC
TRBV5-6	TRBJ1-6	-	many	CASSLGPALHF	TGTGCCAGCAGCTTGGGTCCCGCCCTCCACTTT
TRBV10-3	TRBJ2-5	-	many	CAISESGQPAETQYF	TGTGCCATCAGTGAAAGTGGTCAACCGGCGGAGACCCAGTACTTC
TRBV23-1	TRBJ1-3	-	-	CASSQSGGPSGNTIYF	TGCGCCAGCAGTCAATCCGGGGGGCCCTCTGGAAACACCATATATTTT
TRBV29-1	TRBJ2-7	TRBD2	-	CSVVRWGGNEQYF	TGCAGCGTTGTACGCTGGGGGGGGAACGAGCAGTACTTC
TRBV19	TRBJ2-3	TRBD2	-	CASSIEGGGPGCTDTQYF	TGTGCCAGTAGTATAGAGGGGGGAGGGCCGGGGTGCACAGATACGCAGTATTTT
TRBV4-3	TRBJ2-2	TRBD2	many	CASSQGLLAENTGELFF	TGCGCCAGCAGCCAAGGTCTCCTAGCGGAGAACACCGGGGAGCTGTTTTTT
TRBV29-1	TRBJ1-1	TRBD1	many	CSVEPRQGANTEAFF	TGCAGCGTTGAACCACGACAGGGGGCGAACACTGAAGCTTTCTTT
TRBV28	TRBJ1-5	TRBD1	many	CASSLFEGMTGPFNQPQHF	TGTGCCAGCAGTTTATTTGAGGGGATGACAGGGCCCTTCAATCAGCCCCAGCATTTT
TRBV7-2	TRBJ2-7	-	many	CASSWNSGHVSYEQYF	TGTGCCAGCAGCTGGAATAGCGGACACGTCTCCTACGAGCAGTACTTC
TRBV7-2	TRBJ1-4	-	many	CASRINEKLFF	TGTGCCAGCAGGATTAATGAAAAACTGTTTTTT
TRBV20-1	TRBJ2-1	TRBD2	many	CSAPLGLAGPYNEQFF	TGCAGTGCTCCACTCGGACTAGCGGGGCCCTACAATGAGCAGTTCTTC
TRBV15	TRBJ2-7	TRBD2	many	CATSRETSGSYEQYF	TGTGCCACCAGCAGAGAAACTAGCGGGAGTTACGAGCAGTACTTC
TRBV30	TRBJ2-1	-	many	CAWSTQRPPFYNEQFF	TGTGCCTGGAGTACTCAGCGGCCACCTTTTTACAATGAGCAGTTCTTC